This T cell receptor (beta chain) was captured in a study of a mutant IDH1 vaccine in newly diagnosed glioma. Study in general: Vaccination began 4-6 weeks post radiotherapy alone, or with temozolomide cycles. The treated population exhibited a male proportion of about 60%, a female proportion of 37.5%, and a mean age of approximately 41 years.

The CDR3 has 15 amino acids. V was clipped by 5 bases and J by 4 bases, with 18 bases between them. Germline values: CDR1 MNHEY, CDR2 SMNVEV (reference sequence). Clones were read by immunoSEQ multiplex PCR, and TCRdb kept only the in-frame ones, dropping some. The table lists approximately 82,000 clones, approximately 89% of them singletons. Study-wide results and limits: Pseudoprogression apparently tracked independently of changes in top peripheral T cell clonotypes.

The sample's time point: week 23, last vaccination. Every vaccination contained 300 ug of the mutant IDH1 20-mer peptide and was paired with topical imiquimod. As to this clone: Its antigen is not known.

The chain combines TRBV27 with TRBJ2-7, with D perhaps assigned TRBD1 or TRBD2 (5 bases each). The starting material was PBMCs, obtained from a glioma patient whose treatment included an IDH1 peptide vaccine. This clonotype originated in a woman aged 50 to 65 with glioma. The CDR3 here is CASSPALGELYEQYF. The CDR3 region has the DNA TGTGCCAGCAGTCCCGCGTTGGGGGAGCTATACGAGCAGTACTTC.